The clone carrying this T cell receptor beta chain appeared once. Antigen: not known. The data belong to a study of tumor-infiltrating lymphocytes in localized non-small cell lung cancer. Across the whole study: From each patient, both tumor and uninvolved lung, non-adjacent to tumor, were sampled.

The CDR3 has 14 amino acids. Trimming left V 10 bases short and J 4 bases short, with 19 bases between. CDR1 MRHNA and CDR2 SNTAGT come from the germline V gene. Repertoires were generated with immunoSEQ multiplex PCR, while TCRdb's copy carries only in-frame clones and drops some. The sample has around 16,000 clones, around 78% seen once. Study conclusions and caveats: Compared with uninvolved lung, tumors showed higher T cell infiltration by TCRbeta sequencing.

This TCR derives from a human donor with non-small cell lung cancer. V and J are TRBV6-4 and TRBJ1-1; perhaps TRBD1 as D (5 bases). The sequenced material came from lung tumor tissue. The CDR3 DNA reads as TGTGCCATCACCCCGACGGGGGAGGTCACTGAAGCTTTCTTT. This sequence encodes CAITPTGEVTEAFF.